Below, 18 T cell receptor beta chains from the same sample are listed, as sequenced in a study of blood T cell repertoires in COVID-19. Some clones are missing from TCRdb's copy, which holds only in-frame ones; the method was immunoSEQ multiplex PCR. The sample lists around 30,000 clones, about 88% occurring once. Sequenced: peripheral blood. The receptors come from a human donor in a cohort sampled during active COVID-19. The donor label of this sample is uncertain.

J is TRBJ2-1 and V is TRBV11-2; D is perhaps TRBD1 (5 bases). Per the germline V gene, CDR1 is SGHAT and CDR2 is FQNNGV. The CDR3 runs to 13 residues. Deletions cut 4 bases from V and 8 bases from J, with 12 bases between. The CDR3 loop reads CASSSRVGYEQFF. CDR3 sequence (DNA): TGTGCCAGCAGCTCCAGGGTAGGATATGAGCAGTTCTTC.

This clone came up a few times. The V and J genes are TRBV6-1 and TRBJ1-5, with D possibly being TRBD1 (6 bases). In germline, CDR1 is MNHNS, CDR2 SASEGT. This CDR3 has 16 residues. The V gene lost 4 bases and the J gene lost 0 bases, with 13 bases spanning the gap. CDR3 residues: CASSAQGLVSNQPQHF. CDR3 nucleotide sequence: TGTGCCAGCAGTGCACAGGGCTTAGTTAGCAATCAGCCCCAGCATTTT.

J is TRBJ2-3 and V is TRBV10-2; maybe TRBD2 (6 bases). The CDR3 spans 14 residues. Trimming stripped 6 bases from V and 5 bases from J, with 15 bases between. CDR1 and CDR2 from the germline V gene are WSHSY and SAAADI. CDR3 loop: CASRTPGRLDTQYF. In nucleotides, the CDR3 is TGCGCCAGCAGGACGCCGGGGAGGCTAGATACGCAGTATTTT.

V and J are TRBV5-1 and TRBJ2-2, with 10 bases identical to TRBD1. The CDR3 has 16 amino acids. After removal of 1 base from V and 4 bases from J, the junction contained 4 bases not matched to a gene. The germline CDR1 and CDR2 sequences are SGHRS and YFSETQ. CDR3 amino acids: CASSLRGQGSTGELFF. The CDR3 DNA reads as TGCGCCAGCAGCTTGAGGGGACAGGGGAGCACCGGGGAGCTGTTTTTT. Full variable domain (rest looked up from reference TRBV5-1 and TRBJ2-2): KAGVTQTPRYLIKTRGQQVTLSCSPISGHRSVSWYQQTPGQGLQFLFEYFSETQRNKGNFPGRFSGRQFSNSRSEMNVSTLELGDSALYLCASSLRGQGSTGELFFGEGSRLTVL.

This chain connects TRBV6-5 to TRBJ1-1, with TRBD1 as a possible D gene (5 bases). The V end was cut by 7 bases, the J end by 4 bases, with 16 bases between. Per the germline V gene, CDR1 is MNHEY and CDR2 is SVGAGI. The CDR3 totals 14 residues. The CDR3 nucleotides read TGTGCCAGCACGGCCCAGGGAGGTCGCACTGAAGCTTTCTTT. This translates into CASTAQGGRTEAFF.

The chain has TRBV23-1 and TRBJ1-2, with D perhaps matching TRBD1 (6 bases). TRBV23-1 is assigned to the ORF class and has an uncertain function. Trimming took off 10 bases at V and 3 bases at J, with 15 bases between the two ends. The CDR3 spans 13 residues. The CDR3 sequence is CAKSPGEHYGYTF. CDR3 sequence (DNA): TGCGCCAAATCGCCAGGGGAGCACTATGGCTACACCTTC.

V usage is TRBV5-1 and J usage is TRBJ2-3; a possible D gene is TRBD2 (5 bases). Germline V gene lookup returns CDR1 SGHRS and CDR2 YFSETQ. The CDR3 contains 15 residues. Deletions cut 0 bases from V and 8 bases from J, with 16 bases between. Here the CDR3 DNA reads TGCGCCAGCAGCTTGGTTATGGGAGAGGGCGGTACGCAGTATTTT. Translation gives CASSLVMGEGGTQYF. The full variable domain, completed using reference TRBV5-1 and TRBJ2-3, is KAGVTQTPRYLIKTRGQQVTLSCSPISGHRSVSWYQQTPGQGLQFLFEYFSETQRNKGNFPGRFSGRQFSNSRSEMNVSTLELGDSALYLCASSLVMGEGGTQYFGPGTRLTVL.

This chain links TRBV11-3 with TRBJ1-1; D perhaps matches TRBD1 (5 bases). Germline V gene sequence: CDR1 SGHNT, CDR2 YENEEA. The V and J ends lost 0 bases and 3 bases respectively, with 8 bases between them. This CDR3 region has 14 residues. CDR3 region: CASSLEGPDTEAFF. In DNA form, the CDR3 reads TGTGCCAGCAGCTTAGAGGGGCCAGACACTGAAGCTTTCTTT.

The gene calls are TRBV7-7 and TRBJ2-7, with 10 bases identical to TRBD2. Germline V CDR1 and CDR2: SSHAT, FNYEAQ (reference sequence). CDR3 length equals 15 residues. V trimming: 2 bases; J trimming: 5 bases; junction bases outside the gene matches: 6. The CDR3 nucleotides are TGTGCCAGCAGCTTAAGCCTAGCGGGAGCCAACGAGCAGTACTTC. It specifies CASSLSLAGANEQYF.

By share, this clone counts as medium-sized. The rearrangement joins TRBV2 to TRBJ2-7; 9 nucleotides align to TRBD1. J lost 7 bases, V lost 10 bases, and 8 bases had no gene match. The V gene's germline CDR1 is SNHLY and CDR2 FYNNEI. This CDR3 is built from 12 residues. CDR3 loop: CATAGGTGEQYF. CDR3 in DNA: TGTGCCACCGCCGGAGGGACAGGGGAGCAGTACTTC.

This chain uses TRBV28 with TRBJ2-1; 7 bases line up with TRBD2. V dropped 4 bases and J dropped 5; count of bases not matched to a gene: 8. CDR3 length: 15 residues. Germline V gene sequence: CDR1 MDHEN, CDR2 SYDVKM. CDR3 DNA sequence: TGTGCCAGCAGTTGGGGTAGCGGGCGAAACAATGAGCAGTTCTTC. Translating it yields CASSWGSGRNNEQFF.

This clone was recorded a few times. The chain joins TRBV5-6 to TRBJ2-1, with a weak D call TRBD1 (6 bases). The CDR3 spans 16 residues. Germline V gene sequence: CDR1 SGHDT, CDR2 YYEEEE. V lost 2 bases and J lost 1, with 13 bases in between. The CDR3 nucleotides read TGTGCCAGCAGCTTAAACCCACAGGGTTCCTACAATGAGCAGTTCTTC. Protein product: CASSLNPQGSYNEQFF.

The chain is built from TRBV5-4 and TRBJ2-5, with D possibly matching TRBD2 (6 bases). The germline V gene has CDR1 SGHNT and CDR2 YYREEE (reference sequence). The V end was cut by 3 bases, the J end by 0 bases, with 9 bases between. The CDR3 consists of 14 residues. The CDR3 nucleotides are TGTGCCAGCAGCTCCCGGGACTACCAAGAGACCCAGTACTTC. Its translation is CASSSRDYQETQYF.

The CDR3 nucleotides are TGTGCCATCAGGCCGGGACTAGCGGGAGGACAAGAGACCCAGTACTTC. This codes for CAIRPGLAGGQETQYF. This chain connects TRBV10-3 to TRBJ2-5, with 15 bases fitting TRBD2. This CDR3 has 16 amino acids. The germline gives CDR1 ENHRY, CDR2 SYGVKD. Trimming at V came to 6 bases and at J to 2 bases, leaving 4 bases not matched to a gene.

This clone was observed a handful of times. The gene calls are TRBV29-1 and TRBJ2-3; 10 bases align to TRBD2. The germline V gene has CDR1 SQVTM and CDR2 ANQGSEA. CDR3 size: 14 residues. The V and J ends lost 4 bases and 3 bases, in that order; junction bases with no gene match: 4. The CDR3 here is CSVGGLARTDTQYF. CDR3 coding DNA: TGCAGCGTTGGGGGACTAGCGAGGACAGATACGCAGTATTTT.

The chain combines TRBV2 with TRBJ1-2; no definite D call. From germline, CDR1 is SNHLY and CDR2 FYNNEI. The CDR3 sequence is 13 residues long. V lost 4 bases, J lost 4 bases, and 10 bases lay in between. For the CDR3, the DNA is TGTGCCAGCAGTGCGACTCAGACCTATGGCTACACCTTC. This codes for CASSATQTYGYTF.

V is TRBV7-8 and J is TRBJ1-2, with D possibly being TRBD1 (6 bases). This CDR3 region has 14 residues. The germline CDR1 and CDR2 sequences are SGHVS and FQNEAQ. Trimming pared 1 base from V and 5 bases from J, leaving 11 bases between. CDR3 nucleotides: TGTGCCAGCAGCTTAGACAGGGAGGGGTATGGCTACACCTTC. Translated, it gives CASSLDREGYGYTF.

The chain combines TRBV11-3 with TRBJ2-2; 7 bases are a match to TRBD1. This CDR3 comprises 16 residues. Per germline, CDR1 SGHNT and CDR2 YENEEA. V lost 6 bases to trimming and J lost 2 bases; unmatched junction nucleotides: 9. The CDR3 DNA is TGTGCCAGCAGTCCACACGGGACAGCCAACACCGGGGAGCTGTTTTTT. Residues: CASSPHGTANTGELFF.